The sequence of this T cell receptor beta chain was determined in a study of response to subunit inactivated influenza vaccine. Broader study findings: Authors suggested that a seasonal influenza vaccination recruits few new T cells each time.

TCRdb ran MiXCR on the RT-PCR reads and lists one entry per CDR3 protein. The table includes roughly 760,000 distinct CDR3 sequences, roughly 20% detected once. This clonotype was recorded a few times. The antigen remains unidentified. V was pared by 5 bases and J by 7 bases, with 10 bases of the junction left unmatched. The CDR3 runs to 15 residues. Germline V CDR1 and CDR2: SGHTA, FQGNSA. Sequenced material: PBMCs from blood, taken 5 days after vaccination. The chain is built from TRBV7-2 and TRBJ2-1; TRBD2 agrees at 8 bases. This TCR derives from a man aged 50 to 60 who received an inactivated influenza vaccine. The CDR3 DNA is TGTGCCAGCAGCCCGTGGGGTAGCGGGGCGAATGAGCAGTTCTTC. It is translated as CASSPWGSGANEQFF.